This T cell receptor beta chain was profiled in a study of low-dose radiotherapy and immunotherapy resistance in tumors. Germline CDR1 and CDR2: SQVTM and ANQGSEA. The CDR3 consists of 16 residues. Trimming left V 6 bases short and J 0 bases short, with 19 bases between. This clonotype was seen many times. Both TCRalpha and TCRbeta chains were reverse transcribed with V-gene-specific primers. TCR amplification involved 20 PCR cycles with a constant-region primer and V-primer adapter. One entry per CDR3 protein, called by TCRdb with MiXCR from the reads. This table holds around 60,000 distinct CDR3 sequences, roughly 23% found once. The sample's time point: after trial treatment. The treatment was: LDRT plus nivolumab, ipilimumab, low-dose cyclophosphamide and aspirin (RACIN trial).

The chain carries TRBV29-1 and TRBJ2-3; D may correspond to TRBD1 or TRBD2 (6 bases each). This TCR was sampled from a male donor with prostate cancer. Sequencing was performed on PBMCs, taken after low-dose radiotherapy plus immunotherapy. The CDR3 loop reads CSVRGTSGGSTDTQYF. The CDR3 nucleotides are TGCAGCGTCCGCGGGACATCTGGAGGGAGCACAGATACGCAGTATTTT.